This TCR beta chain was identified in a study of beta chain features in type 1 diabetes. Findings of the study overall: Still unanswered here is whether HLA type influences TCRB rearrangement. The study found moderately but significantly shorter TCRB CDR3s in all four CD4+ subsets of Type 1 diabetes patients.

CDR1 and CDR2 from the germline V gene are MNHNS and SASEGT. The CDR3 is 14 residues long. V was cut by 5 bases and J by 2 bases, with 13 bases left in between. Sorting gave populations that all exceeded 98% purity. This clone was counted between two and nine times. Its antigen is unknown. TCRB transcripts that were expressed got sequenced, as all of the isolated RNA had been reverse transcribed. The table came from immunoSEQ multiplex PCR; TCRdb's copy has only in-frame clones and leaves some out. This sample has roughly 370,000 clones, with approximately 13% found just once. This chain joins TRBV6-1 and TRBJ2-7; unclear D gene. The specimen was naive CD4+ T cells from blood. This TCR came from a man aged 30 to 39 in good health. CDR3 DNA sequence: TGTGCCAGCAGTACTTACAAGGGAACCTACGAGCAGTACTTC. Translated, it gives CASSTYKGTYEQYF.